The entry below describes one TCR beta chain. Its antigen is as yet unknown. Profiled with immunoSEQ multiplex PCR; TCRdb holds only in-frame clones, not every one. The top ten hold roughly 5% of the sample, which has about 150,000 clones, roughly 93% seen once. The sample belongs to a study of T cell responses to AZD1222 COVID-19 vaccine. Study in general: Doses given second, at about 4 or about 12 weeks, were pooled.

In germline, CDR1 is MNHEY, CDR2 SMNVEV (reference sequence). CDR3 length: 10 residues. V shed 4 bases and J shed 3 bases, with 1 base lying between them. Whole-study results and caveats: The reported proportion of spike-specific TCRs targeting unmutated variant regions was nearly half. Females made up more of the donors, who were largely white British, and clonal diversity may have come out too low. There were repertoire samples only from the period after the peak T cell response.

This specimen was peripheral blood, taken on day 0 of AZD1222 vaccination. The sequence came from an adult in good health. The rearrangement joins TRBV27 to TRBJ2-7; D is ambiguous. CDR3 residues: CASSYYEQYF. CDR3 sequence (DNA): TGTGCCAGCAGTTACTACGAGCAGTACTTC.